This TCR beta chain appears in the sequencing data of a study of blood T cell repertoires in COVID-19. Study-wide context: Sources were T cells, B-cell-depleted T cells, or PBMCs; the material itself was cDNA or gDNA.

V was clipped by 2 bases and J by 2 bases; unmatched bases: 12. CDR1 and CDR2 (germline): MNHEY, SMNVEV (reference sequence). This CDR3 comprises 18 residues. In the study's own analysis: Amplification from reference gene primers served as the basis for estimated nucleated cell counts. The method was immunoSEQ multiplex PCR; TCRdb's version includes in-frame clones alone and lacks a portion of them. That table furnishes V, J and clone size, whereas the DNA furnished D and trimming. The table shows 180,000 or so clones, with around 86% occurring only once. This sequence originates from a woman of 80 years or more in a cohort sampled during active or convalescent COVID-19. Source material: peripheral blood. The chain has TRBV27 and TRBJ1-2; 9 bases map to TRBD1. The CDR3 bases are TGTGCCAGCAGTTTAAGGGGACAGGGAGATAATAAGAACTATGGCTACACCTTC. Its translation: CASSLRGQGDNKNYGYTF.